This T cell receptor (beta chain) was profiled in a study of blood T cell repertoires in COVID-19. Turning to the study itself: There were acute and convalescent COVID-19 samples, and they came from the United States, Italy and Spain. PBMCs, B-cell-depleted T cells, or T cells provided the cDNA or gDNA that made up the material.

Authors' methods: Estimates of nucleated cell counts were drawn from the amplification of reference gene primers. Produced via immunoSEQ multiplex PCR; TCRdb's table is partial and in-frame only. V, J and clone size derive from that table, while D and trimming were established from the DNA sequence. This sample has about 260,000 clones, with approximately 84% found just once. CDR1 is SNHLY and CDR2 is FYNNEI in the germline V gene. V lost 6 bases and J lost 0, with 12 bases in between. The CDR3 is 15 residues long. Sequenced input: peripheral blood. The chain employs TRBV2 and TRBJ2-1, with D possibly being TRBD2 (6 bases). The source is a human donor in a cohort sampled during active COVID-19. The DNA for the CDR3 is TGTGCCAGCAGCAGGGAGACTAGCTCCTACAATGAGCAGTTCTTC. The encoded protein is CASSRETSSYNEQFF.